What follows describes a single T cell receptor beta chain. Antigen: not known. TCRdb reprocessed the 5' RACE reads via MiXCR and lists one record per CDR3 protein. The top ten hold approximately 37% of the sample, which has 100,000 to 150,000 distinct CDR3 sequences, over 8% seen once. This sample was taken from a study of T cells after yellow fever vaccination. The study, taken as a whole, reports: The booster response re-showed most primary clones: 95% to 96% CD4, around 87% CD8. Abundant clonotypes from the bulk population could contaminate FACS-sorted repertoires.

V was shortened by 6 bases and J by 5 bases, with 16 bases between the two germline ends. This CDR3 comprises 15 residues. The J gene is TRBJ2-2, the V gene TRBV12-3 or TRBV12-4; D gene ambiguous. The source material was CD8+ T cells sorted from PBMCs, sampled on the day of the yellow fever booster vaccination. The receptor was derived from a man between 18 and 29 years old who received the YFV17D yellow fever vaccine. In DNA form, the CDR3 reads TGTGCCAGCAGCCCCGTGAGAGGAAATACCGGGGAGCTGTTTTTT. It is translated as CASSPVRGNTGELFF.